Presented here are 5 T cell receptor beta chains from one specimen sequenced in a study of early T cells in non-severe SARS-CoV-2 infection. TCRdb called the 5' RACE reads again in MiXCR, with one record for every CDR3 protein. The sample carries roughly 65,000 distinct CDR3 sequences, 10% to 15% recorded once. The sample comprised whole blood. The receptors were gathered from an adult who was a healthcare worker with PCR-confirmed SARS-CoV-2 infection or an uninfected control (not recorded which).

This chain links TRBV20-1 with TRBJ2-5; 7 bases map to TRBD1. Germline V gene sequence: CDR1 DFQATT, CDR2 SNEGSKA (reference sequence). The CDR3 is 12 amino acids. V trimming: 5 bases; J trimming: 7 bases; junction bases outside the gene matches: 7. CDR3 amino acids: CSAWDSGGTQYF. The CDR3, as DNA: TGCAGTGCTTGGGACAGCGGCGGGACCCAGTACTTC.

CDR3 DNA: TGTGCCAGCAGTTTCACCGACAGTATCAATCAGCCCCAGCATTTT. As protein: CASSFTDSINQPQHF. The gene calls are TRBV6-6 and TRBJ1-5; TRBD1 might be the D (5 bases). This CDR3 spans 15 amino acids. The germline CDR1 and CDR2 sequences are MNHNY and SVGAGI (reference sequence). V dropped 4 bases and J dropped 3 bases, with 13 bases sitting between them.

The rearrangement uses TRBV6-5 and TRBJ2-7; D may be TRBD2 (5 bases). The CDR3 spans 14 residues. V gave up 6 bases and J gave up 0 bases, with 12 bases separating them. Looked up from germline, CDR1 is MNHEY and CDR2 is SVGAGI. This CDR3 reads CASSSVTSSYEQYF. As DNA, the CDR3 is TGTGCCAGCAGCTCCGTAACTAGCTCCTACGAGCAGTACTTC.

The chain uses TRBV20-1 and TRBJ2-3; D might be TRBD1 or TRBD2, each matching 5 bases. This CDR3 contains 15 residues. The V gene's germline CDR1 is DFQATT and CDR2 SNEGSKA (reference sequence). Trimming shortened V by 6 bases and J by 2 bases, and 18 bases separated the two germline ends. For the CDR3, the DNA is TGCAGTGCCCTTCCCCCGGGACCAATCACAGATACGCAGTATTTT. Protein product: CSALPPGPITDTQYF.

This clonotype was observed a few times. This chain connects TRBV2 to TRBJ2-7; D remains unclear. V was shortened by 4 bases and J by 0 bases, with 13 bases between the two germline ends. CDR1 SNHLY and CDR2 FYNNEI come from the germline V gene. This CDR3 comprises 15 residues. CDR3 region: CASSVYPWSSYEQYF. The DNA for the CDR3 is TGTGCCAGCAGTGTTTACCCCTGGAGCTCCTACGAGCAGTACTTC.